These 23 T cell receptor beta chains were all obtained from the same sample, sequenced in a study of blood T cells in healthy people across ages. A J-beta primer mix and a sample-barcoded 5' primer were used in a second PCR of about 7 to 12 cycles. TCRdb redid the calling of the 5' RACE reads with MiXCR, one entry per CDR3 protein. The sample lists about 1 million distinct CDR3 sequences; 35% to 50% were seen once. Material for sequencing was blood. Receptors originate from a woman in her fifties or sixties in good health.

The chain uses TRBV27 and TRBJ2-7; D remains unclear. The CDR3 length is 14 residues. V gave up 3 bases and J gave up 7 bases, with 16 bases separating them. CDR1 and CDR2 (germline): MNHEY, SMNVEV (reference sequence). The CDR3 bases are TGTGCCAGCAGTTTGGTCCGCGAGTCAGATGAGCAGTACTTC. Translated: CASSLVRESDEQYF.

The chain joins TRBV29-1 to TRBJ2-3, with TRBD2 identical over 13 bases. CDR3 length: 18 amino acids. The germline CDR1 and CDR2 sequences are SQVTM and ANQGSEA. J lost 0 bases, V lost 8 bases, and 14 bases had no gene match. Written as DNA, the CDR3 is TGCAGCAAAAGTCTGACTAGCGGGAGGTCCCCTAGCACAGATACGCAGTATTTT. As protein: CSKSLTSGRSPSTDTQYF.

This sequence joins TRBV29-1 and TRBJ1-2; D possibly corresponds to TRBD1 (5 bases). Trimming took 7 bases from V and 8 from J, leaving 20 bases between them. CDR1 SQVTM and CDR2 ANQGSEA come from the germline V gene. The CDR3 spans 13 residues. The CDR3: CSARHQAREGYTF. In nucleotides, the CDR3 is TGCAGCGCCCGACACCAGGCCAGGGAAGGCTACACCTTC.

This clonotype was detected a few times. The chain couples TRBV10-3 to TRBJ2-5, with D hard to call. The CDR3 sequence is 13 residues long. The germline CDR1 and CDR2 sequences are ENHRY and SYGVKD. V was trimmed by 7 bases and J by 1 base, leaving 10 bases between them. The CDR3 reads CAIKETRQETQYF. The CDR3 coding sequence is TGTGCCATCAAGGAGACGCGCCAAGAGACCCAGTACTTC.

The CDR3 reads CASSDFGQQETQYF. CDR3 nucleotide sequence: TGTGCCAGCAGTGATTTCGGACAGCAAGAGACCCAGTACTTC. The rearrangement joins TRBV25-1 to TRBJ2-5; D is possibly TRBD1 (6 bases). Germline lookup yields CDR1 MGHDK and CDR2 SYGVNS. The CDR3 spans 14 residues. Trimming shortened V by 3 bases and J by 2 bases, and 10 bases separated the two germline ends. Looking up the rest from reference TRBV25-1 and TRBJ2-5 gives the full variable domain: EADIYQTPRYLVIGTGKKITLECSQTMGHDKMYWYQQDPGMELHLIHYSYGVNSTEKGDLSSESTVSRIRTEHFPLTLESARPSHTSQYLCASSDFGQQETQYFGPGTRLLVL.

CDR3 residues: CASSHPGTGGKGAYNEQFF. CDR3 coding DNA: TGCGCCAGCAGCCATCCCGGGACAGGGGGCAAAGGGGCCTACAATGAGCAGTTCTTC. The V and J genes are TRBV4-1 and TRBJ2-1; 12 bases match TRBD1. The CDR3 sequence is 19 residues long. The J segment lost 2 bases and the V segment lost 3 bases, leaving 11 bases of the junction unmatched. CDR1 MGHRA and CDR2 YSYEKL come from the germline V gene.

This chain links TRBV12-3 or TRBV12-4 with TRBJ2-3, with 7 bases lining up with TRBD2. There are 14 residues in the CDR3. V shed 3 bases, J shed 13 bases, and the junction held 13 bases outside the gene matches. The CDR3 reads CASSLGRAVDAEYF. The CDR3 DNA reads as TGTGCCAGCAGTTTGGGGAGGGCAGTAGATGCGGAGTATTTT.

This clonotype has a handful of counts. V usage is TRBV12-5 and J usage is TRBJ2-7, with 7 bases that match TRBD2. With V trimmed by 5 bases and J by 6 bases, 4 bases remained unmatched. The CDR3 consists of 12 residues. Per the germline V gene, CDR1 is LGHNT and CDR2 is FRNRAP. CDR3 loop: CASGLSGGEQYF. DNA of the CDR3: TGTGCTAGTGGTCTGTCGGGGGGCGAGCAGTACTTC.

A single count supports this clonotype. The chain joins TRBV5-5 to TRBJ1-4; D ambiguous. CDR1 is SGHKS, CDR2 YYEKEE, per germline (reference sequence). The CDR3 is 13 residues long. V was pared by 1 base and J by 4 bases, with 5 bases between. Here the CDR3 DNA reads TGTGCCAGCAGCTTGAAGAGTAATGAAAAACTGTTTTTT. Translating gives CASSLKSNEKLFF.

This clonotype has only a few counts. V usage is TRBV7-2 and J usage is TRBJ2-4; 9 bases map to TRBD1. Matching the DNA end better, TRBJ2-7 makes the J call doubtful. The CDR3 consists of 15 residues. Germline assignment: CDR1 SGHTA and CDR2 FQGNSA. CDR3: CASSFGDRVRVEQYF. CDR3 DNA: TGTGCCAGCAGCTTTGGGGACAGGGTGAGAGTCGAGCAGTACTTC.

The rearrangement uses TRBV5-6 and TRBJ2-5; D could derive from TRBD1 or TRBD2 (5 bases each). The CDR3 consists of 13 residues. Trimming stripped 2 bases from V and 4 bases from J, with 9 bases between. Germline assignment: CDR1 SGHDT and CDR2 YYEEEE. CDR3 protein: CASSFGTGETQYF. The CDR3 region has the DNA TGTGCCAGCAGCTTTGGGACGGGAGAGACCCAGTACTTC.

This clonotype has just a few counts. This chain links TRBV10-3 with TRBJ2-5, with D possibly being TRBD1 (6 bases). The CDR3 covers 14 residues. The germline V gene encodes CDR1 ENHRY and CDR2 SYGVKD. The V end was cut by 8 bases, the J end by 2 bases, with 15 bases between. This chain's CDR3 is CAIGPTGLQETQYF. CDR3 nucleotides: TGTGCCATCGGACCGACAGGACTTCAAGAGACCCAGTACTTC.

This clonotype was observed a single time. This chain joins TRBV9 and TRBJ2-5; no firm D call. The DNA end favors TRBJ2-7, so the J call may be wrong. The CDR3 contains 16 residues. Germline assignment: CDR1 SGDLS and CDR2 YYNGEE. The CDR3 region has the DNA TGTGCCAGCAGCGTAGCGCCGAACCCATCTATCTACGAGCAGTACTTC. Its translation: CASSVAPNPSIYEQYF.

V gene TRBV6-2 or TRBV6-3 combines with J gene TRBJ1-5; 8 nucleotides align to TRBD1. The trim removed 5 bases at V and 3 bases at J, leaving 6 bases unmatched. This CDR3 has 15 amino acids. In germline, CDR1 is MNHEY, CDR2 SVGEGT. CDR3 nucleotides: TGTGCCAGCAGTGTTACAGGGGGGATCAATCAGCCCCAGCATTTT. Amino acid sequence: CASSVTGGINQPQHF.

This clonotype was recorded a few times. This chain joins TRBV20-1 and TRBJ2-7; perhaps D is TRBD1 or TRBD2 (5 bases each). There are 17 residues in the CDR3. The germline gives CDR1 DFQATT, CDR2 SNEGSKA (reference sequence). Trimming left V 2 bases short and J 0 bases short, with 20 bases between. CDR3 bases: TGCAGTGCTAGACCACCCTTTCCCGGGACCGCCTCCTACGAGCAGTACTTC. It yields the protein CSARPPFPGTASYEQYF.

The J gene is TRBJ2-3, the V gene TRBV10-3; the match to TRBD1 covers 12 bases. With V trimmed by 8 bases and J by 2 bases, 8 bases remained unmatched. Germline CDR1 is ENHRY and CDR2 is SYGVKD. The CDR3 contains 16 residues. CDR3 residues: CAIGLGQGAITDTQYF. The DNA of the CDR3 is TGTGCCATCGGATTGGGACAGGGGGCTATCACAGATACGCAGTATTTT.

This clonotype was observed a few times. CDR3 in amino acids: CASRPRPNYGYTF. The CDR3 coding sequence is TGTGCCAGCCGGCCCCGGCCGAACTATGGCTACACCTTC. V is TRBV27 and J is TRBJ1-2; D unresolved. Germline CDR1 reads MNHEY; CDR2 reads SMNVEV (reference sequence). V lost 8 bases and J lost 2, with 12 bases in between. There are 13 residues in the CDR3.

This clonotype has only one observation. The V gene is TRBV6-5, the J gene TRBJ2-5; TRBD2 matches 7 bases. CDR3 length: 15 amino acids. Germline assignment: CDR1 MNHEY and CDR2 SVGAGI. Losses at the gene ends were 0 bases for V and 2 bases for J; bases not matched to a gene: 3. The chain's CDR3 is CASSYSGGEQETQYF. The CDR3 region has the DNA TGTGCCAGCAGTTACTCGGGGGGGGAGCAAGAGACCCAGTACTTC.

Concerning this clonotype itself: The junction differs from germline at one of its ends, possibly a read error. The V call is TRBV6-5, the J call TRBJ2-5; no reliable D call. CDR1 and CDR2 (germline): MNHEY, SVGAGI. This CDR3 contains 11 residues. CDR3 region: CASSDSTRQYF. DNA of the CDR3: TGTGCCAGCAGTGACTCGACCCGACAGTACTTC.

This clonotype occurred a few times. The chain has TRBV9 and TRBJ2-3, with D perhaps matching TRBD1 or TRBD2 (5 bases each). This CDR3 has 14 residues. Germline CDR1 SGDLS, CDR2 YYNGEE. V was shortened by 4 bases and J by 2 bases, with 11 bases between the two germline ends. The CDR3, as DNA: TGTGCCAGCAGCTCCGGGACCGTCACAGATACGCAGTATTTT. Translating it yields CASSSGTVTDTQYF.

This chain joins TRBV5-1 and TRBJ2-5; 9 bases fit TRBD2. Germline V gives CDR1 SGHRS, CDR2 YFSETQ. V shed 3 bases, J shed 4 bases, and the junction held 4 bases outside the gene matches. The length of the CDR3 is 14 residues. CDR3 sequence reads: CASSSGTSSETQYF. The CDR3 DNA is TGCGCCAGCAGCTCCGGGACTAGCTCAGAGACCCAGTACTTC.

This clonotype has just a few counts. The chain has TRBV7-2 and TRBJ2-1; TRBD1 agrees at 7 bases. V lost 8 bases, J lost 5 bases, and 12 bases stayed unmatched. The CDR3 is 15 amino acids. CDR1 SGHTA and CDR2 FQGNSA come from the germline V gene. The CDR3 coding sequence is TGTGCCAGCGGCCCCCGGGACAGATTAAACAATGAGCAGTTCTTC. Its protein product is CASGPRDRLNNEQFF. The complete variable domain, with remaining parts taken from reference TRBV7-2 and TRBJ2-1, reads GAGVSQSPSNKVTEKGKDVELRCDPISGHTALYWYRQSLGQGLEFLIYFQGNSAPDKSGLPSDRFSAERTGGSVSTLTIQRTQQEDSAVYLCASGPRDRLNNEQFFGPGTRLTVL.

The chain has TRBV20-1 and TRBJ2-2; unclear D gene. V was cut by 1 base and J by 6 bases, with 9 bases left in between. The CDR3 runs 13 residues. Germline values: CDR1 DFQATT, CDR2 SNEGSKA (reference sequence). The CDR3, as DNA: TGCAGTGCTAGAGTTCAGTTCTCCGGGGAGCTGTTTTTT. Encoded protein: CSARVQFSGELFF.